Sequencing of this T cell receptor beta chain was carried out in a study of CD8 T cells in ankylosing spondylitis. Construction of TCR beta libraries was performed using quantitative 5'-RACE with molecular barcodes. TCRdb reanalysed the 5' RACE reads using MiXCR and keeps one entry per CDR3 protein. The sample records some 140,000 distinct CDR3 sequences, 6.5% to 8.5% being singletons. Study-level points and caveats: Researchers reportedly found disease-linked clones significantly enriched in matched ankylosing spondylitis synovial fluid.

This clonotype turned up a few times. Antigen: not known. Between the trimmed V and J ends, which lost 5 bases and 5 bases, there was a span of 10 bases. Germline lookup yields CDR1 SGHAT and CDR2 FQNNGV. CDR3 length equals 13 residues. The sequenced sample consisted of synovial fluid, either unsorted or a sorted T cell fraction (not recorded which). The origin of this receptor is a male donor with ankylosing spondylitis. V gene TRBV11-2 combines with J gene TRBJ1-5; D gene unclear. For the CDR3, the DNA is TGTGCCAGCAGCCTGGCTATGGATCAGCCCCAGCATTTT. Its translation is CASSLAMDQPQHF.